This entry lists 13 T cell receptor beta chains sequenced from one sample in a study of cytomegalovirus exposure and HLA in healthy donors. PCR amplification relied on 60 Vbeta primers (plus 13 Jbeta primers). Clones were read by immunoSEQ multiplex PCR, and TCRdb kept only the in-frame ones, dropping some. The table includes 100,000 to 150,000 clones, 72% detected once. The sequencing input was PBMCs. The receptors stem from a man aged 25-40 years in good health and CMV-seronegative.

This chain uses TRBV6-1 with TRBJ2-1; D is perhaps TRBD2 (6 bases). Trimming stripped 11 bases from V and 7 bases from J, with 12 bases between. The CDR3 loop spans 11 amino acids. CDR1 MNHNS and CDR2 SASEGT come from the germline V gene. The CDR3 spells CASGGLNEQFF. In nucleotides, the CDR3 is TGTGCCTCCGGGGGTCTGAATGAGCAGTTCTTC.

The chain recombines TRBV6-1 with TRBJ1-5; 8 bases map to TRBD1. CDR1 and CDR2 (germline): MNHNS, SASEGT. This CDR3 spans 13 amino acids. V shed 6 bases, J shed 2 bases, and the junction held 0 bases outside the gene matches. CDR3 protein: CASRDRGNQPQHF. CDR3 sequence (DNA): TGTGCCAGCAGGGACAGGGGCAATCAGCCCCAGCATTTT.

J is TRBJ2-7 and V is TRBV7-8; TRBD2 might be the D (6 bases). This CDR3 spans 14 amino acids. Germline V gene data show CDR1 as SGHVS and CDR2 as FQNEAQ. Trimming cost V 2 bases and J 4 bases, with 12 bases left between them. CDR3 amino acids: CASSLLVAGYEQYF. The DNA of the CDR3 is TGTGCCAGCAGCTTATTGGTGGCGGGGTACGAGCAGTACTTC. The full variable domain, in which reference TRBV7-8 and TRBJ2-7 provide the parts outside the CDR3, is GAGVSQSPRYKVAKRGQDVALRCDPISGHVSLFWYQQALGQGPEFLTYFQNEAQLDKSGLPSDRFFAERPEGSVSTLKIQRTQQEDSAVYLCASSLLVAGYEQYFGPGTRLTVT.

The chain is built from TRBV5-1 and TRBJ2-7, with 8 bases matching TRBD1. The CDR3 has 15 residues. After removal of 3 bases from V and 2 bases from J, the junction contained 7 bases not matched to a gene. Germline lookup yields CDR1 SGHRS and CDR2 YFSETQ. The CDR3: CASSWGQESTYEQYF. The DNA of the CDR3 is TGCGCCAGCAGCTGGGGACAGGAGAGCACCTACGAGCAGTACTTC.

This clone was detected only once. The chain recombines TRBV14 with TRBJ1-3; D gene uncertain. The CDR3 extends over 17 amino acids. Trimming left V 3 bases short and J 3 bases short, with 18 bases between. Germline V CDR1 and CDR2: SGHDN, FVKESK. In DNA form, the CDR3 reads TGTGCCAGCAGCCACCACGCAGGATTGGCAGATGGAAACACCATATATTTT. It encodes CASSHHAGLADGNTIYF.

In this sample, this clone turned up a few times. The rearrangement joins TRBV7-8 to TRBJ1-2; TRBD1 matches 7 bases. Germline V gives CDR1 SGHVS, CDR2 FQNEAQ. CDR3 length equals 15 residues. Trimming cost V 1 base and J 4 bases; bases outside gene matches: 6. CDR3 protein: CASSLDSRGAYGYTF. The CDR3 DNA reads TGTGCCAGCAGCTTAGATTCCAGGGGGGCCTATGGCTACACCTTC.

The J gene is TRBJ1-1, the V gene TRBV18, with 8 bases aligning to TRBD1. The trim removed 4 bases at V and 1 base at J, leaving 2 bases unmatched. Germline V gives CDR1 KGHSH, CDR2 LQKENI. CDR3 length: 14 amino acids. As DNA, the CDR3 is TGTGCCAGCTCACGTGACAGGGGGAACACTGAAGCTTTCTTT. As protein: CASSRDRGNTEAFF.

V and J are TRBV30 and TRBJ1-1; 10 bases fit TRBD1. This CDR3 has 12 amino acids. The germline V gene encodes CDR1 GTSNPN and CDR2 SVGIG (reference sequence). Trimming cost V 8 bases and J 6 bases; bases outside gene matches: 6. CDR3 nucleotides: TGTGCCAGAGAGACAGGGGGCTCTGAAGCTTTCTTT. Its translation is CARETGGSEAFF.

This clone was recorded a few times. Other DNA sequences in this sample translate to the same CDR3. The chain employs TRBV5-6 and TRBJ2-1, with D perhaps TRBD1 (5 bases). The germline gives CDR1 SGHDT, CDR2 YYEEEE. The CDR3 covers 15 residues. The V gene lost 3 bases and the J gene lost 4 bases, with 14 bases spanning the gap. CDR3 nucleotide sequence: TGTGCCAGCAGCTCGGACACTTACCCATACAATGAGCAGTTCTTC. Translating gives CASSSDTYPYNEQFF.

V is TRBV19 and J is TRBJ2-5, with D perhaps matching TRBD2 (5 bases). CDR3 length: 16 amino acids. Looked up from germline, CDR1 is LNHDA and CDR2 is SQIVND (reference sequence). V was pared by 1 base and J by 3 bases, with 15 bases between. The CDR3 region has the DNA TGTGCCAGTAGTATAGGTGGAGGCGAGGTTGAAGAGACCCAGTACTTC. Translating it yields CASSIGGGEVEETQYF.

The J gene is TRBJ1-2, the V gene TRBV5-1, with 8 bases lining up with TRBD1. This CDR3 has 15 residues. V lost 5 bases to trimming and J lost 3 bases; unmatched junction nucleotides: 9. Looked up from germline, CDR1 is SGHRS and CDR2 is YFSETQ. The CDR3 is CASRPQGANYYGYTF. The CDR3 nucleotides are TGCGCCAGCAGGCCCCAGGGGGCGAACTACTATGGCTACACCTTC.

This clone was detected a few times. This chain uses TRBV28 with TRBJ2-3; D is perhaps TRBD2 (7 bases). Trimming left V 7 bases short and J 6 bases short, with 14 bases between. CDR3 length: 13 amino acids. The germline gives CDR1 MDHEN, CDR2 SYDVKM. The CDR3 DNA reads as TGTGCCAGCACTTGGGGGGGCCCCGATACGCAGTATTTT. This encodes CASTWGGPDTQYF.

A word on this clone: The junction departs from the called germline gene at one end, perhaps through a read error. The chain combines TRBV7-7 with TRBJ2-1; the match to TRBD2 covers 14 bases. CDR1 and CDR2 (germline): SSHAT, FNYEAQ (reference sequence). The CDR3 consists of 17 residues. Written as DNA, the CDR3 is TGTGCTAGCAGCTTATCAGGACTAGCGGGGGGCGACAATGAGCAGTTCTTC. This gives the protein CASSLSGLAGGDNEQFF.